A selection of T cell receptor beta chains follows, all from one sample in a study of shared clonotypes between healthy human individuals. The assay was immunoSEQ multiplex PCR, and TCRdb's table has in-frame clones only and misses some. The sample comprises about 2 million clones, approximately 94% of which are singletons, and 0.85% to 1.2% rests with the top ten. The sample consisted of naive CD8+ T cells sorted from blood. The receptors derive from a man aged 18 to 29 in good health. Each CDR3 is given with its conserved first and last residue. The D gene is left open where the match is weak. The size field is filled for only some rows; it gives once, few, many or a size class.

j_call d_call clone_size v_call cdr3_aa cdr3_nt
TRBJ2-1 NA NA TRBV5-4 CASSAQAAEEQFF TGTGCCAGCAGCGCTCAGGCTGCAGAAGAGCAGTTCTTC
TRBJ2-7 TRBD2 NA TRBV7-9 CASSPGLAGEQYF TGCGCCAGCAGCCCGGGACTAGCAGGCGAGCAGTACTTC
TRBJ2-1 NA NA TRBV6-1 CASSEYQGGYNEQFF TGTGCCAGCAGTGAATACCAGGGCGGCTACAATGAGCAGTTCTTC
TRBJ1-6 TRBD1 NA TRBV4-1 CASSLRTGSSYNSPLHF TGCGCCAGCAGCCTCCGGACAGGGAGCTCCTATAATTCACCCCTCCACTTT
TRBJ2-1 NA NA TRBV11-2 CASSSAGSSYNEQFF TGTGCCAGCAGCTCCGCAGGGAGCTCCTACAATGAGCAGTTCTTC
TRBJ1-6 NA NA TRBV4-1 CASSHPQERRALHF TGCGCCAGCAGCCATCCACAAGAAAGGAGGGCCCTCCACTTT
TRBJ2-7 TRBD2 NA TRBV11-2 CASSSPAGVHEQYF TGTGCCAGCAGCTCGCCCGCGGGGGTCCACGAGCAGTACTTC
TRBJ2-1 NA once TRBV11-2 CASSLGSAYNEQFF TGTGCCAGCAGCTTAGGATCAGCTTACAATGAGCAGTTCTTC
TRBJ2-3 TRBD2 NA TRBV11-3 CASSWRTSGSEGTQYF TGTGCCAGCAGTTGGAGGACTAGCGGGAGCGAGGGTACGCAGTATTTT
TRBJ1-4 NA NA TRBV4-3 CASSQDPPLAPEEKLFF TGCGCCAGCAGCCAAGATCCCCCCTTGGCCCCAGAGGAAAAACTGTTTTTT
TRBJ2-5 NA NA TRBV7-9 CASSPGGAQETQYF TGTGCCAGCAGCCCTGGAGGCGCCCAAGAGACCCAGTACTTC
TRBJ2-3 NA once TRBV5-6 CASSLALKGPGTDTQYF TGTGCCAGCAGCTTGGCCTTGAAGGGGCCAGGCACAGATACGCAGTATTTT
TRBJ2-1 NA NA TRBV7-2 CASSPYGGHNEQFF TGTGCCAGCAGCCCATATGGAGGGCACAATGAGCAGTTCTTC
TRBJ2-7 NA NA TRBV28 CASSLLGREQYF TGTGCCAGCAGTTTATTAGGGCGCGAGCAGTACTTC
TRBJ1-6 NA NA TRBV7-8 CASSLAPGSSYNSPLHF TGTGCCAGCAGCTTAGCGCCCGGGAGCTCCTATAATTCACCCCTCCACTTT
TRBJ2-1 NA NA TRBV11-2 CASSLQGSSYNEQFF TGTGCCAGCAGCTTACAGGGGAGCTCCTACAATGAGCAGTTCTTC
TRBJ1-1 NA NA TRBV19 CASSIEDSPNTEAFF TGTGCCAGTAGTATAGAGGACAGCCCGAACACTGAAGCTTTCTTT
TRBJ2-3 TRBD1 NA TRBV7-2 CASSLVGQGVWTDTQYF TGTGCCAGCAGCTTAGTGGGACAGGGGGTCTGGACAGATACGCAGTATTTT
TRBJ2-3 NA NA TRBV7-9 CASGRRADTQYF TGTGCCAGCGGGAGGCGAGCAGATACGCAGTATTTT
TRBJ1-5 TRBD1 NA TRBV19 CASSPGQLFNQPQHF TGTGCCAGCTCACCGGGACAGCTCTTCAATCAGCCCCAGCATTTT
TRBJ1-1 TRBD1 NA TRBV10-3 CAISATGNRLAGVTEAFF TGTGCCATCAGTGCGACAGGGAATAGACTGGCGGGGGTCACTGAAGCTTTCTTT
TRBJ2-7 NA once TRBV7-9 CASSSRDNSYEQYF TGTGCCAGCAGCTCCCGGGACAACTCCTACGAGCAGTACTTC
TRBJ2-2 NA NA TRBV9 CASSVGGRTGELFF TGTGCCAGCAGCGTAGGTGGCCGCACCGGGGAGCTGTTTTTT
TRBJ1-1 NA once TRBV21-1 CASSKTGANIHSKNTEAFF TGTGCCAGCAGCAAGACAGGGGCAAACATCCACTCTAAGAACACTGAAGCTTTCTTT
TRBJ1-1 NA NA TRBV6-1 CASSPGRVAEAFF TGTGCCAGCAGCCCCGGCAGGGTGGCTGAAGCTTTCTTT
TRBJ2-2 NA once TRBV27 CASSFGLHTGELFF TGTGCCAGCAGTTTCGGGCTTCACACCGGGGAGCTGTTTTTT
TRBJ2-2 NA NA TRBV6-1 CASMWGTGELFF TGTGCCAGCATGTGGGGCACCGGGGAGCTGTTTTTT
TRBJ2-3 NA NA TRBV6-1 CASTPRLTTDTQYF TGTGCCAGCACCCCACGGTTAACCACAGATACGCAGTATTTT
TRBJ2-1 NA NA TRBV10-3 CATRHIRNEQFF TGTGCCACCCGACACATCAGGAATGAGCAGTTCTTC
TRBJ1-6 NA NA TRBV13 CASSFSGGNSPLHF TGTGCCAGCAGCTTTTCCGGGGGTAATTCACCCCTCCACTTT
TRBJ2-7 NA NA TRBV11-1 CASSGPLSSYEQYF TGTGCCAGCAGCGGTCCATTGAGCTCCTACGAGCAGTACTTC
TRBJ2-3 NA NA TRBV19 CASSIWPADTQYF TGTGCCAGTAGTATATGGCCGGCAGATACGCAGTATTTT
TRBJ2-7 NA NA TRBV2 CARRMGQGSYEQYF TGTGCCAGACGGATGGGGCAGGGGTCCTACGAGCAGTACTTC
TRBJ2-1 NA NA TRBV5-6 CASSLEGNEQFF TGTGCCAGCAGCTTGGAAGGAAATGAGCAGTTCTTC
TRBJ1-5 NA NA TRBV19 CASSIGGGPQPQHF TGTGCCAGTAGTATAGGGGGCGGGCCTCAGCCCCAGCATTTT
TRBJ1-2 TRBD1 NA TRBV12-5 CASGLGQGVSRGYTF TGTGCTAGTGGTCTCGGACAGGGGGTTTCGAGAGGCTACACCTTC
TRBJ1-2 NA NA TRBV9 CASSVVDAENYGYTF TGTGCCAGCAGCGTAGTTGACGCCGAGAACTATGGCTACACCTTC
TRBJ2-3 NA NA TRBV13 CASSPAEMTDTQYF TGTGCCAGCAGCCCAGCCGAGATGACAGATACGCAGTATTTT
TRBJ2-5 TRBD2 NA TRBV9 CASSGTSGRPQGTQYF TGTGCCAGCAGCGGGACTAGCGGGAGACCTCAGGGGACCCAGTACTTC
TRBJ2-7 TRBD2 NA TRBV7-9 CASSPRGAGAYEQYF TGTGCCAGCAGCCCGCGCGGAGCGGGGGCCTACGAGCAGTACTTC
TRBJ2-3 NA NA TRBV11-3 CASSPALGTDTQYF TGTGCCAGCAGCCCGGCCCTAGGTACAGATACGCAGTATTTT
TRBJ2-5 NA NA TRBV2 CASPDSSSGDYQETQYF TGTGCCAGCCCCGATTCGTCCTCAGGGGACTACCAAGAGACCCAGTACTTC
TRBJ2-3 TRBD2 NA TRBV11-2 CASSLVGGSFVDTQYF TGTGCCAGCAGCTTAGTCGGCGGGAGTTTTGTAGATACGCAGTATTTT
TRBJ2-3 TRBD1 NA TRBV11-2 CASSQLQGSYTDTQYF TGTGCCAGCAGCCAGCTACAGGGGTCCTACACAGATACGCAGTATTTT
TRBJ2-5 NA NA TRBV6-6 CASTSVVWETQYF TGTGCCAGCACCTCGGTAGTTTGGGAGACCCAGTACTTC
TRBJ2-7 TRBD2 NA TRBV27 CASSNLGLAEPYEQYF TGTGCCAGCAGTAACCTCGGACTAGCGGAGCCTTACGAGCAGTACTTC
TRBJ2-7 NA NA TRBV30 CAWSVGQGDYEQYF TGTGCCTGGAGTGTTGGTCAGGGAGACTACGAGCAGTACTTC
TRBJ2-2 NA NA TRBV4-3 CASSRLTGNAGELFF TGCGCCAGCAGCCGCCTCACAGGGAACGCCGGGGAGCTGTTTTTT
TRBJ2-1 NA NA TRBV7-9 CASSLESSEQFF TGTGCCAGCAGCTTAGAGTCGAGTGAGCAGTTCTTC
TRBJ1-5 TRBD1 NA TRBV28 CASSGGQPLNQPQHF TGTGCCAGCAGTGGGGGACAGCCTTTAAATCAGCCCCAGCATTTT